The clone carrying this TCR beta chain was detected only a few times. This entry is derived from a study of T cells after yellow fever vaccination. V was clipped by 2 bases and J by 0 bases; unmatched bases: 7. The CDR3 sequence is 17 residues long. Germline V gene sequence: CDR1 MGHRA, CDR2 YSYEKL. TCRdb used MiXCR to reprocess the 5' RACE reads, holding one entry per CDR3 protein. The sample consists of some 300,000 distinct CDR3 sequences, 9.5% to 12% of them appearing once. The chain is built from TRBV4-1 and TRBJ1-2, with 9 bases identical to TRBD1. The TCR sequence derives from a man between 18 and 35 years old who received the YFV17D yellow fever vaccine. The source was CD4+ T cells sorted from PBMCs, collected 45 days after the yellow fever booster vaccination. The CDR3 spells CASSQPGQGTPNYGYTF. CDR3 coding DNA: TGCGCCAGCAGCCAACCGGGACAGGGCACCCCTAACTATGGCTACACCTTC.